Listed below are T cell receptor beta chains from one sample, sequenced in a study of T cell responses to AZD1222 COVID-19 vaccine. The table came from immunoSEQ multiplex PCR; TCRdb's copy has only in-frame clones and leaves some out. The sample has 120,000 or so clones, roughly 92% seen once. This sample comprised peripheral blood, obtained on day 0 of AZD1222 vaccination. Source of these receptors: an adult in good health. Each CDR3 is given with its conserved first and last residue. Fields, in order: V gene, clone size, D gene, CDR3 length, J gene, CDR3 protein, CDR3 DNA. A D gene is named only where the DNA matches it firmly. Rows may omit the clone size; those that give it use once, few, many or a size class.

TRBV24-1,-,TRBD1,15,TRBJ1-2,CATSDPGTGQSGYTF,TGTGCCACCAGTGACCCCGGGACAGGGCAAAGCGGCTACACCTTC
TRBV19,-,-,13,TRBJ1-1,CASSASFGTEAFF,TGTGCCAGTAGTGCTTCTTTTGGCACTGAAGCTTTCTTT
TRBV30,-,TRBD1,15,TRBJ1-5,CAWSVPGQGHQPQHF,TGTGCCTGGAGTGTACCAGGACAGGGGCATCAGCCCCAGCATTTT
TRBV30,-,TRBD1,14,TRBJ1-2,CAWFDPDRVYGYTF,TGTGCCTGGTTTGATCCGGACAGGGTGTATGGCTACACCTTC
TRBV7-9,-,-,12,TRBJ2-3,CASSLTGDTQYF,TGTGCCAGCAGCCTAACCGGGGATACGCAGTATTTT
TRBV7-9,-,-,13,TRBJ1-4,CASSFRVNEKLFF,TGTGCCAGCAGCTTCAGGGTTAATGAAAAACTGTTTTTT
TRBV14,-,-,13,TRBJ2-7,CASSQDPRRGQYF,TGTGCCAGCAGCCAAGATCCTCGGAGGGGGCAGTACTTC
TRBV2,-,TRBD1,16,TRBJ2-2,CASSPEGQGNGGELFF,TGTGCCAGCAGTCCAGAAGGACAGGGGAATGGCGGGGAGCTGTTTTTT
TRBV27,-,-,13,TRBJ1-1,CASSLSMNTEAFF,TGTGCCAGCAGTTTATCAATGAACACTGAAGCTTTCTTT
TRBV30,once,-,14,TRBJ1-1,CAWSVLTSLTEAFF,TGTGCCTGGAGTGTATTAACATCCCTCACTGAAGCTTTCTTT
TRBV7-8,-,-,17,TRBJ1-6,CASSKTLQGLTPSPLHF,TGTGCCAGCAGCAAGACGTTACAGGGTCTGACACCTTCACCCCTCCACTTT
TRBV5-1,once,-,14,TRBJ1-1,CASSLADMNTEAFF,TGCGCCAGCAGCTTGGCAGACATGAACACTGAAGCTTTCTTT
TRBV2,-,-,12,TRBJ1-1,CASSEWGAEAFF,TGTGCCAGCAGTGAATGGGGGGCTGAAGCTTTCTTT
TRBV11-2,-,TRBD2,16,TRBJ2-1,CASRQTSGSSYNEQFF,TGTGCCAGCAGACAAACTAGCGGGTCCTCCTACAATGAGCAGTTCTTC
TRBV19,-,TRBD1,15,TRBJ1-2,CASSFPTDRADGYTF,TGTGCCAGTAGTTTTCCCACGGACAGGGCGGACGGCTACACCTTC
TRBV4-2,-,TRBD2,14,TRBJ2-3,CASSQGTSADTQYF,TGTGCCAGCAGCCAAGGGACTAGCGCGGATACGCAGTATTTT
TRBV7-9,-,-,12,TRBJ1-2,CASSLGADGYTF,TGTGCCAGCAGCTTGGGGGCAGATGGCTACACCTTC
TRBV14,-,-,15,TRBJ2-3,CASSRDILPTDTQYF,TGTGCCAGCAGCCGCGACATTCTACCCACAGATACGCAGTATTTT
TRBV5-1,once,TRBD1,15,TRBJ1-1,CASSPGQGWVTEAFF,TGCGCCAGCAGCCCAGGACAGGGTTGGGTCACTGAAGCTTTCTTT
TRBV28,-,-,12,TRBJ2-7,CASSFLSNEQYF,TGTGCCAGCAGTTTCCTGTCGAACGAGCAGTACTTC
TRBV6-2/TRBV6-3,-,-,18,TRBJ2-5,CASSYRRRGRREQETQYF,TGTGCCAGCAGTTACCGCCGGCGGGGGCGAAGGGAACAAGAGACCCAGTACTTC
TRBV14,-,-,14,TRBJ1-2,CASKPGGPQGGYTF,TGTGCCAGCAAACCCGGCGGCCCACAGGGAGGCTACACCTTC
TRBV4-3,-,TRBD2,17,TRBJ2-5,CASSQGRGREGWETQYF,TGCGCCAGCAGCCAAGGCCGAGGGCGGGAGGGATGGGAGACCCAGTACTTC
TRBV30,-,TRBD1,14,TRBJ1-4,CAWAQGMPAEKLFF,TGTGCCTGGGCACAGGGGATGCCGGCTGAAAAACTGTTTTTT
TRBV19,-,-,16,TRBJ2-1,CASSIGGGPRIDEQFF,TGTGCCAGTAGTATAGGTGGGGGACCCAGGATAGATGAGCAGTTCTTC
TRBV9,-,TRBD1,17,TRBJ2-2,CASSVEATGGGTGELFF,TGTGCCAGCAGCGTAGAGGCGACAGGGGGCGGCACCGGGGAGCTGTTTTTT
TRBV2,-,-,13,TRBJ1-5,CASSVGSNQPQHF,TGTGCCAGCAGCGTTGGTAGCAATCAGCCCCAGCATTTT
TRBV30,-,-,12,TRBJ1-2,CAWSVDMEGYTF,TGTGCCTGGAGTGTAGATATGGAGGGCTACACCTTC
TRBV24-1,-,TRBD1,16,TRBJ2-3,CATSAWGQGSTDTQYF,TGTGCCACCAGTGCCTGGGGACAGGGAAGCACAGATACGCAGTATTTT
TRBV18,-,-,13,TRBJ1-1,CASSGGEVTEAFF,TGTGCCAGCTCAGGCGGGGAAGTTACTGAAGCTTTCTTT
TRBV30,-,-,18,TRBJ1-6,CAWSVPGVRLSYNSPLHF,TGTGCCTGGAGTGTACCGGGGGTTCGTTTGTCCTATAATTCACCCCTCCACTTT
TRBV9,-,-,13,TRBJ2-3,CASSAYRADTQYF,TGTGCCAGCAGCGCTTACAGAGCAGATACGCAGTATTTT
TRBV5-1,-,TRBD1,14,TRBJ1-4,CASSPGQINEKLFF,TGCGCCAGCAGCCCGGGACAGATTAATGAAAAACTGTTTTTT
TRBV10-3,-,-,14,TRBJ1-2,CAPWGGPVDGGYTF,TGTGCCCCGTGGGGGGGGCCCGTTGATGGGGGCTACACCTTC
TRBV2,-,-,14,TRBJ1-2,CASSKGALDYGYTF,TGTGCCAGCAGTAAAGGGGCTTTGGACTATGGCTACACCTTC
TRBV30,-,-,14,TRBJ1-2,CAWTTAAANYGYTF,TGTGCCTGGACCACGGCGGCAGCTAACTATGGCTACACCTTC
TRBV5-8,-,-,14,TRBJ1-6,CASSLGTGNSPLHF,TGTGCCAGCAGCTTGGGAACGGGTAATTCACCCCTCCACTTT
TRBV10-1,-,TRBD2,16,TRBJ2-5,CASSDGLAGGRKTQYF,TGCGCCAGCAGTGACGGACTAGCGGGGGGCCGGAAGACCCAGTACTTC
TRBV30,few,TRBD1,17,TRBJ1-5,CAWSVERGTGGRQPQHF,TGTGCCTGGAGTGTCGAGAGGGGGACAGGGGGCAGGCAGCCCCAGCATTTT
TRBV6-5,-,-,13,TRBJ1-1,CASRGPREAEAFF,TGTGCCAGCAGGGGACCCCGGGAGGCTGAAGCTTTCTTT
TRBV7-9,once,-,13,TRBJ1-5,CASSLVEGQPQHF,TGTGCCAGCAGCCTCGTTGAGGGTCAGCCCCAGCATTTT
TRBV7-3,-,-,16,TRBJ1-1,CASSLTSARANTEAFF,TGTGCCAGCAGCTTAACCTCGGCCAGGGCGAACACTGAAGCTTTCTTT
TRBV9,-,-,14,TRBJ2-3,CASNWQGFADTQYF,TGTGCCAGCAACTGGCAGGGGTTCGCAGATACGCAGTATTTT
TRBV5-5,-,-,15,TRBJ2-7,CASSFGTLSSYEQYF,TGTGCCAGCAGCTTCGGGACTCTAAGCTCCTACGAGCAGTACTTC
TRBV6-6,-,TRBD1,16,TRBJ2-1,CASSRAGTGGLNEQFF,TGTGCCAGCAGTAGAGCCGGGACAGGGGGCCTCAATGAGCAGTTCTTC
TRBV9,-,TRBD1,14,TRBJ1-1,CASSVGQQNTEAFF,TGTGCCAGCAGCGTGGGACAGCAGAACACTGAAGCTTTCTTT
TRBV11-2,-,-,14,TRBJ1-1,CASSLDLVTAEAFF,TGTGCCAGCAGCTTAGATTTGGTGACAGCCGAAGCTTTCTTT
TRBV15,-,-,16,TRBJ1-4,CATSRGNSQGGEKLFF,TGTGCCACCAGCAGAGGCAACTCCCAAGGTGGTGAAAAACTGTTTTTT
TRBV7-2,-,-,15,TRBJ1-6,CASSLGSAFHSPLHF,TGTGCCAGCAGCTTAGGGTCCGCGTTCCATTCACCCCTCCACTTT
TRBV6-4,-,-,16,TRBJ1-3,CASRGGMGRSGNTIYF,TGTGCCAGCAGGGGCGGCATGGGGAGGTCTGGAAACACCATATATTTT
TRBV5-1,-,-,15,TRBJ1-1,CASSLGQLLNTEAFF,TGCGCCAGCAGCTTGGGACAGCTCCTGAACACTGAAGCTTTCTTT
TRBV4-1,-,-,16,TRBJ2-7,CASSQVNLPSSYEQYF,TGCGCCAGCAGCCAAGTTAACTTACCTAGCTCCTACGAGCAGTACTTC
TRBV5-5,few,-,12,TRBJ2-7,CASAHPRYEQYF,TGTGCCAGCGCCCATCCCCGCTACGAGCAGTACTTC
TRBV28,-,-,15,TRBJ1-5,CASNRGGFGNQPQHF,TGTGCCAGCAATCGAGGGGGTTTTGGCAATCAGCCCCAGCATTTT